The present entry profiles one T cell receptor (beta chain) with its context. Its target is not known. The sample originates from a study of post-analysis software for immune sequencing data. Study-level information: Patients had relapsing-remitting, secondary progressive or progressive-relapsing multiple sclerosis; some lacked subtype.

Study-wide findings and caveats: TRBV5-6, TRBV5-1 and TRBV20-1 were among several TRBV segments more frequent in patients than controls. A significant reduction in normalized Chao1 diversity was observed in multiple sclerosis patients versus controls. F measure grouped same-batch samples tightly together.

The germline V gene has CDR1 MDHEN and CDR2 SYDVKM. The CDR3 has 13 amino acids. The V gene lost 2 bases and the J gene lost 5 bases, with 10 bases spanning the gap. Every TCR beta cDNA library bore unique molecular identifiers. TCRdb fed the PCR reads into MiXCR, producing one record per CDR3 protein. The repertoire consists of about 210,000 distinct CDR3 sequences, with 29% occurring once and the leading ten covering 3% to 3.5%. The chain is built from TRBV28 and TRBJ2-7, with D tentatively TRBD1 or TRBD2 (5 bases each). The sequence derives from a girl aged 2-17 years with multiple sclerosis. Sequenced sample: blood. For the CDR3, the DNA is TGTGCCAGCAGTTTAGTAGGGACCAACGAGCAGTACTTC. Protein product: CASSLVGTNEQYF.